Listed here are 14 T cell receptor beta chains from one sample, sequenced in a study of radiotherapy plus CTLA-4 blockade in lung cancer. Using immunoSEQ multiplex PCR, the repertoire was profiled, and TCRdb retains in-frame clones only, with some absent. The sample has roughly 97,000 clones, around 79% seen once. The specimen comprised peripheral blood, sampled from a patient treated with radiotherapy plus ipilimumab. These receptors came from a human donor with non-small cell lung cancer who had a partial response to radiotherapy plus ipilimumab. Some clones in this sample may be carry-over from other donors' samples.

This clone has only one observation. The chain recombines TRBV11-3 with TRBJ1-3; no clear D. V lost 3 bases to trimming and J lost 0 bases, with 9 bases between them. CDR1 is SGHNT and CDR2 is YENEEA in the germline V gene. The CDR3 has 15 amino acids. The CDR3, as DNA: TGTGCCAGCAGCTTGCAACCTACCTCTGGAAACACCATATATTTT. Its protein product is CASSLQPTSGNTIYF. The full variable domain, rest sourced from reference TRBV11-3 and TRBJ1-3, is EAGVVQSPRYKIIEKKQPVAFWCNPISGHNTLYWYLQNLGQGPELLIRYENEEAVDDSQLPKDRFSAERLKGVDSTLKIQPAELGDSAVYLCASSLQPTSGNTIYFGEGSWLTVV.

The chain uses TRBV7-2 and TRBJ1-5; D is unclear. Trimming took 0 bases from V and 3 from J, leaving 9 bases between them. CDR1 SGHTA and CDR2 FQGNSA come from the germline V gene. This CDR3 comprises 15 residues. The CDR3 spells CASSLAARNNQPQHF. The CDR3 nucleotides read TGTGCCAGCAGCTTAGCAGCCAGGAACAATCAGCCCCAGCATTTT.

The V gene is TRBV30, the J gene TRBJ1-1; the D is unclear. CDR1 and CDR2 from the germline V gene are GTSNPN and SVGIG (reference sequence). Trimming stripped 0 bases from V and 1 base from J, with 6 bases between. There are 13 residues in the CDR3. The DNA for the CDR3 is TGTGCCTGGAGTGTGTGGCAGAACACTGAAGCTTTCTTT. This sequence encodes CAWSVWQNTEAFF.

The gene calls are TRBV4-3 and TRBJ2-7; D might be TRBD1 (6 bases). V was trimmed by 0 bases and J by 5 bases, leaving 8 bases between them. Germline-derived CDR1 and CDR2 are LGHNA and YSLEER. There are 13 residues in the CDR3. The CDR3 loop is CASSQEDRHEQYF. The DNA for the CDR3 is TGCGCCAGCAGCCAAGAAGACAGGCACGAGCAGTACTTC.

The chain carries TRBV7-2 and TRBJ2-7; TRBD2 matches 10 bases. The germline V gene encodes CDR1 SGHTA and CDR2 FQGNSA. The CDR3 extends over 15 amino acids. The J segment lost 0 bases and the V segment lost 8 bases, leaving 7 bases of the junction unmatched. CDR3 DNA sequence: TGTGCCAGCTGCGCAGGACTAGCGGACTCCTACGAGCAGTACTTC. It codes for CASCAGLADSYEQYF.

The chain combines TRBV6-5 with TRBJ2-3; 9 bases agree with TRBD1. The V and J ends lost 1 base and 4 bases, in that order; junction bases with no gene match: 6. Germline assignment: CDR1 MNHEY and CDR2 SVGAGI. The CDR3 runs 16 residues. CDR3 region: CASSYYGTGNADTQYF. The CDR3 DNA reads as TGTGCCAGCAGTTACTATGGGACAGGGAATGCAGATACGCAGTATTTT.

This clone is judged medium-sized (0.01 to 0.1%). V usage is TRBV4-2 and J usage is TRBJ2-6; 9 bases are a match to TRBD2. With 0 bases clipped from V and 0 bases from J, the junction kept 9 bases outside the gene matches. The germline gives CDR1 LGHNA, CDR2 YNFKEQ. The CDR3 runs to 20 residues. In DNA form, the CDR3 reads TGTGCCAGCAGCCAAGATCTAGCGGGACTCTATAGCTCTGGGGCCAACGTCCTGACTTTC. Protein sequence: CASSQDLAGLYSSGANVLTF.

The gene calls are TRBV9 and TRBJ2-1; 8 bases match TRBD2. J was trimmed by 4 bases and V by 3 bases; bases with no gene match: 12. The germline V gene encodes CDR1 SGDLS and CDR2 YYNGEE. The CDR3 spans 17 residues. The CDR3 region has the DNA TGTGCCAGCAGCGAGGCCCCAGGGACTAGAGTATACAATGAGCAGTTCTTC. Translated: CASSEAPGTRVYNEQFF.

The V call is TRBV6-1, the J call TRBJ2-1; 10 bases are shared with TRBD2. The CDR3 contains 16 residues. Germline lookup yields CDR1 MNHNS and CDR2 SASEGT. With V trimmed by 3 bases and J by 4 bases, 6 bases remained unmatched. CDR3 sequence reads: CASSDRTSGNYNEQFF. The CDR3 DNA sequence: TGTGCCAGCAGTGACAGGACTAGCGGCAATTACAATGAGCAGTTCTTC.

The CDR3 protein is CASSPRQGAGIYGYTF. The CDR3 bases are TGCGCCAGCAGCCCCCGGCAGGGGGCAGGTATCTATGGCTACACCTTC. The gene calls are TRBV4-3 and TRBJ1-2, with 8 bases that match TRBD1. The CDR3 sequence is 16 residues long. Germline CDR1 reads LGHNA; CDR2 reads YSLEER. V lost 4 bases to trimming and J lost 4 bases; unmatched junction nucleotides: 11.

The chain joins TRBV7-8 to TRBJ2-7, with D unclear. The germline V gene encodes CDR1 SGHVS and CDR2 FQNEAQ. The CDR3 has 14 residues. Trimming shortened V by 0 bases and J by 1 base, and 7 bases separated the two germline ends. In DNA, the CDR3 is TGTGCCAGCAGCTTAGCTAGCATTTCCTACGAGCAGTACTTC. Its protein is CASSLASISYEQYF.

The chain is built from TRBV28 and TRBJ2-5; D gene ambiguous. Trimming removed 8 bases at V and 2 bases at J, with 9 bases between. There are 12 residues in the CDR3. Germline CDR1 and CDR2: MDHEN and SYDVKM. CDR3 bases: TGTGCCAGCGAGACAAGTCAAGAGACCCAGTACTTC. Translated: CASETSQETQYF.

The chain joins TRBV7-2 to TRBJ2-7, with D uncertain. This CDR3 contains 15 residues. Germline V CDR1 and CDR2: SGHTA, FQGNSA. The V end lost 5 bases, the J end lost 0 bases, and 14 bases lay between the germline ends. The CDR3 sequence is CASSPGRRSSYEQYF. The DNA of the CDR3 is TGTGCCAGCAGCCCCGGCCGGCGGAGCTCCTACGAGCAGTACTTC.

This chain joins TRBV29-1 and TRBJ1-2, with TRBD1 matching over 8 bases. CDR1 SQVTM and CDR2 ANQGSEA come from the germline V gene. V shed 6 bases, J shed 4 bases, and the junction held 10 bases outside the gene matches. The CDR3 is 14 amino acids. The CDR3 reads CSVLRDRTLYGYTF. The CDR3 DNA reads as TGCAGCGTCCTCCGGGACAGGACCCTCTATGGCTACACCTTC.